This entry describes one T cell receptor beta chain. V lost 0 bases to trimming and J lost 9 bases; unmatched junction nucleotides: 13. The CDR3 is 16 residues long. CDR1 is SGHRS and CDR2 is YFSETQ in the germline V gene. This entry comes from a study of blood T cell repertoires in COVID-19. Looking at the study overall: Researchers got acute and convalescent COVID-19 samples from the United States, Italy and Spain.

Measured with immunoSEQ multiplex PCR; TCRdb has only the in-frame clones, and not every one. Of some 270,000 clones listed, about 88% are singletons. Participant age was about 18 to 95 years, and participants resided in about two dozen US areas. This chain uses TRBV5-1 with TRBJ1-2; 8 nucleotides match TRBD1. The TCR sequence derives from a woman in her forties or fifties who had been exposed to COVID-19. Sequencing used PBMCs or T cells enriched from blood (not recorded which). DNA for the CDR3: TGCGCCAGCAGCTTGGACGGGGCGGCAGGGGGCAGGAGCTACACCTTC. Translated, it gives CASSLDGAAGGRSYTF.